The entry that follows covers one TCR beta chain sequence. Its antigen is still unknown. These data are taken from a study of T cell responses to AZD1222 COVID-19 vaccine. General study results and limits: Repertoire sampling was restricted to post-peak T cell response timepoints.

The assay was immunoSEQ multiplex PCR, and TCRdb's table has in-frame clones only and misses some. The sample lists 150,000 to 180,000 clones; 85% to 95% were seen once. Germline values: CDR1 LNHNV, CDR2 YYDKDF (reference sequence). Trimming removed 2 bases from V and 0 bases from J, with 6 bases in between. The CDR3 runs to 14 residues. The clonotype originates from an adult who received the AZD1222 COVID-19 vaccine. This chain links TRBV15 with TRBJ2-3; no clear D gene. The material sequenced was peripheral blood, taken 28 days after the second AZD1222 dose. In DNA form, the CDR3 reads TGTGCCACCAGCAGAAGTGGCAGCACAGATACGCAGTATTTT. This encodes CATSRSGSTDTQYF.